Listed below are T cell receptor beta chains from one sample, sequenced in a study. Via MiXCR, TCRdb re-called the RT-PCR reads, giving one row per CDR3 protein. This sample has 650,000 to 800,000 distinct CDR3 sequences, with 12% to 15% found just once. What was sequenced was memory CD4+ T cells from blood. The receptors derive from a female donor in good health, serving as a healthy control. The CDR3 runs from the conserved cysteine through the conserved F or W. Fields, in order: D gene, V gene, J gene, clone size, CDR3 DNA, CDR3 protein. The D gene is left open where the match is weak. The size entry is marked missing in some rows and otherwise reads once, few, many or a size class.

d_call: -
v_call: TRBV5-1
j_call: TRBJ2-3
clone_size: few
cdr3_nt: TGCGCCAGCAGCTCCTCCGGGGTATACGATACGCAGTATTTT
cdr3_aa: CASSSSGVYDTQYF

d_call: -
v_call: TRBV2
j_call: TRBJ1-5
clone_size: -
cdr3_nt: TGTGCCAGCAGTCGAGACATGGCGGGCTATCAGCCCCAGCATTTT
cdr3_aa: CASSRDMAGYQPQHF

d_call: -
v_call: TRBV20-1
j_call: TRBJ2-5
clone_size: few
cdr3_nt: TGCAGTGCTACGACTGCGCTTGTTGGTGTAGCCCAGTACTTC
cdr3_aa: CSATTALVGVAQYF

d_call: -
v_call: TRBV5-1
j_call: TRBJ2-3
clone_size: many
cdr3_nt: TGCGCCAGCAGCTCGGAGGTCAGCACAGATACGCAGTATTTT
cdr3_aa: CASSSEVSTDTQYF

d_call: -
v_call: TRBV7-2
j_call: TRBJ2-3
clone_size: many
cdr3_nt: TGTGCCAGCAGCTTAGACAGCCACACAGATACGCAGTATTTT
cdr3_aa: CASSLDSHTDTQYF

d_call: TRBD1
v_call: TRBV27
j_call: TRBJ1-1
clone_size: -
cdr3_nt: TGTGCCAGCAGCTTTCGACCGGGACAGGGTCTTTGGACTGAAGCTTTCTTT
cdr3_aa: CASSFRPGQGLWTEAFF

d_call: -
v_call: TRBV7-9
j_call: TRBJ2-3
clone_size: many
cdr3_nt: TGTGCCAGCAGCCCGGTGGGGACTAGCACAGATACGCAGTATTTT
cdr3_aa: CASSPVGTSTDTQYF

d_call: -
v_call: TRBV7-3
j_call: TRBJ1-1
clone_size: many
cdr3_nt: TGTGCCAGCAGTTTATACCTGAACACTGAAGCTTTCTTT
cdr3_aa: CASSLYLNTEAFF

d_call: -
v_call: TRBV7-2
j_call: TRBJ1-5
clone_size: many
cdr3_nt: TGTGCCAGCGGATCCCCCGGGCAGCCCCAGCATTTT
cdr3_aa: CASGSPGQPQHF

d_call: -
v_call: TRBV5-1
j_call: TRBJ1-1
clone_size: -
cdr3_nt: TGCGCCAGCAGCTCGGACCTGACCAGTACTGAAGCTTTCTTT
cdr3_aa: CASSSDLTSTEAFF

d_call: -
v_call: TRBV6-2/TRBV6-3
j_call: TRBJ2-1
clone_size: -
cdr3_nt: TGTGCCAGCAGTTACCGACTAGGCCCCCCTTTCTTC
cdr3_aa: CASSYRLGPPFF

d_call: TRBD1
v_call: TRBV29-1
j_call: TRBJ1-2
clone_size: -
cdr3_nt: TGCAGCGTACGAGGAGGACAGGGGGGAAGTGATGGCTACACCTTC
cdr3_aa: CSVRGGQGGSDGYTF

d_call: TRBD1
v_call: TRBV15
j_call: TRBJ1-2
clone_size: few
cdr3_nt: TGTGCCACCAGCAGCCACCGACCGGGACAGCCTAACTATGGCTACACCTTC
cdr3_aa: CATSSHRPGQPNYGYTF

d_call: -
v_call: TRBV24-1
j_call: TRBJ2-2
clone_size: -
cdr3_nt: TGTGCCACCAGTGATCCACCCGTGATCGGGGAGCTGTTTTTT
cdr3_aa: CATSDPPVIGELFF

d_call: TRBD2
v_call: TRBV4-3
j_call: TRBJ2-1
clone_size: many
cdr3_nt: TGCGCCAGCAGCCAACGCCTAATGGGGAGGGGTTCCTACAATGAGCAGTTCTTC
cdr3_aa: CASSQRLMGRGSYNEQFF

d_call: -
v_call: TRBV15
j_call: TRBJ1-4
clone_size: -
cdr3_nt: TGTGCCACCAGCACGCCGCCCAGTAAACTGTTTTTT
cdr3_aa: CATSTPPSKLFF

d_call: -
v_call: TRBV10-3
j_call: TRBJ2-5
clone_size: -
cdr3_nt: TGTGCCATCAGTGAGTCACTTCCAGCATACCAAGAGACCCAGTACTTC
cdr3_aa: CAISESLPAYQETQYF

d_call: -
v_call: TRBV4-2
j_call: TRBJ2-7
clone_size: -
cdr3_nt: TGTGCCAGCAGCTACACCCATCATGGTCCGGGGCGTAGGATGGAACGGCTCTACGAGCAGTACTTC
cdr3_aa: CASSYTHHGPGRRMERLYEQYF

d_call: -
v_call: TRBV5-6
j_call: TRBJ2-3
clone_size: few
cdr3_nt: TGTGCCAGCAAACCGGGAAAACAGGGTCCCAGCACAGATACGCAGTATTTT
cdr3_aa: CASKPGKQGPSTDTQYF

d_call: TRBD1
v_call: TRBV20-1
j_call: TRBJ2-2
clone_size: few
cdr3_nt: TGCAGTGCCACGGACAGGGGGCAAATCGGGGAGCTGTTTTTT
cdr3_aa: CSATDRGQIGELFF

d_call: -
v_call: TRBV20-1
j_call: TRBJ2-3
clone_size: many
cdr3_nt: TGCAGTGCTAGAGCGTCCGCAGATACGCAGTATTTT
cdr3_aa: CSARASADTQYF

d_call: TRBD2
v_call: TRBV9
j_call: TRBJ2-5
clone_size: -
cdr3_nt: TGTGCCAGCACCTCGGGACTAGCGGGAGGTCAAGAGACCCAGTACTTC
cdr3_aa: CASTSGLAGGQETQYF

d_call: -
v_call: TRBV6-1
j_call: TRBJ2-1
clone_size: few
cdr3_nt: TGTGCCAGCAGTGAAAGCCTTTATGAGCAGTTCTTC
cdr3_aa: CASSESLYEQFF

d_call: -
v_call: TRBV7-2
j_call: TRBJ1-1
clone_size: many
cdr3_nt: TGTGCCAGCAGCCCCCACGGGGCGGACACTGAAGCTTTCTTT
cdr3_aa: CASSPHGADTEAFF

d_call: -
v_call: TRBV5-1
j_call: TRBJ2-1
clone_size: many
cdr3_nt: TGCGCCAGCAGTGCTGCCAATGAGCAGTTCTTC
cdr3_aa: CASSAANEQFF

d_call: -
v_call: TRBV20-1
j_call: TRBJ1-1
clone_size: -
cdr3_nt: TGCAGGGTCGACAGAGGCACTGAAGCTTTCTTT
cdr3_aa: CRVDRGTEAFF

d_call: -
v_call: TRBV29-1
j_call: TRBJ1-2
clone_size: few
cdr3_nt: TGCAGCGTTGGGGTTTACAGGAATCAATATGGCTACACCTTC
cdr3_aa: CSVGVYRNQYGYTF

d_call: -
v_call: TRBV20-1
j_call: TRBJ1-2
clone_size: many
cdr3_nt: TGCAGTGCGAGAGAGGACGGCTATGGCTACACCTTC
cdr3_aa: CSAREDGYGYTF

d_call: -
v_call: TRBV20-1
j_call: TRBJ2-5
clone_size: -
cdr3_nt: TGCAGTGCGCTAGCAGCGCAAGAGACCCAGCACTTC
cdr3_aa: CSALAAQETQHF

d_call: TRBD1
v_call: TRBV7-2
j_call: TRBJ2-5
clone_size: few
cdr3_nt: TGTGCCAGCAGCTCAAAATACAGGGGGTTAGAGACCCAGTACTTC
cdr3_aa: CASSSKYRGLETQYF

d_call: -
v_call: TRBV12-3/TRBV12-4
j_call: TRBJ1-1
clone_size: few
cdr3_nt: TGTGCCAGCAGTTTAGTTTACACTGAAGCTTTCTTT
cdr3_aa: CASSLVYTEAFF

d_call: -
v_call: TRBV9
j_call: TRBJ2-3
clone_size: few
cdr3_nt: TGTGCCAGCAGCGTAGTTCCCATTTTCGATACGCAGTATTTT
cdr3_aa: CASSVVPIFDTQYF

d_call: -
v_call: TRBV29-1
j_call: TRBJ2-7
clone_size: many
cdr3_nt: TGCAGCGCTTTTTCGCCAAGCTCCTACGAGCAGTACTTC
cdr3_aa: CSAFSPSSYEQYF

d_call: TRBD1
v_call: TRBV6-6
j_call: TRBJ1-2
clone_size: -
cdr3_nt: TGTGCCAGCTGGGACAGTACTAACTATGGCTACACCTTC
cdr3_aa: CASWDSTNYGYTF

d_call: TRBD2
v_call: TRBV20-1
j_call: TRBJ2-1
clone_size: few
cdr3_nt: TGCAGTGCTAGAGTGGAGGCTAGCGGGAGATATGAGCAGTTCTTC
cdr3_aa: CSARVEASGRYEQFF

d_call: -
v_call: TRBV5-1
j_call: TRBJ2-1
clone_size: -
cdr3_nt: TGCGCCAGCAGCTTGGCGGCCGAATACAATGAGCAGTTCTTC
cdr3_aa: CASSLAAEYNEQFF

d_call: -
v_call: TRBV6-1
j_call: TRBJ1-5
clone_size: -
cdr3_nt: TGTGCCAGCAGCTCCGAATTTATACAGCCCCAGCATTTT
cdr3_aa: CASSSEFIQPQHF

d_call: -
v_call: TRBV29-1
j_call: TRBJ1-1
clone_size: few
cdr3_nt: TGCAGCGTTGTACGGGGAAGAGGCACTGAAGCTTTCTTT
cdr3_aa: CSVVRGRGTEAFF

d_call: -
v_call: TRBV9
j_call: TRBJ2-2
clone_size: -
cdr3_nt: TGTGCCAGCAGCGCCGAACTAGCGAACACCGGGGAGCTGTTTTTT
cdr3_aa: CASSAELANTGELFF

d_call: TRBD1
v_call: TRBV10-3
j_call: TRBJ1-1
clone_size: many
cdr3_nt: TGTGCCATCACCCCCCAGGGGGGAGCCACTGAAGCTTTCTTT
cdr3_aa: CAITPQGGATEAFF

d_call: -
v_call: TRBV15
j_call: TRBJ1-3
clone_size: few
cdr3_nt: TGTGCCACCAGCAGAGGGACAGCATCCTTCTCTGGAAACACCATATATTTT
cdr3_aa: CATSRGTASFSGNTIYF

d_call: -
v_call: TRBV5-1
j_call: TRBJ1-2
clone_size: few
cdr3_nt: TGCGCCAGCAGCTCGGTTCAGGGCGGCTATGGCTACACCTTC
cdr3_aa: CASSSVQGGYGYTF

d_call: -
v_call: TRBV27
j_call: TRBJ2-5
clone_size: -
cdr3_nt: TGTGCCAGCAGTTTACGGTGGCAGACAGAGACCCAGTACTTC
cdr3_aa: CASSLRWQTETQYF

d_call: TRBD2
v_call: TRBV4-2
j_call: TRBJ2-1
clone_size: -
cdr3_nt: TGTGCCAGCAGCCAAACGGGCGGGAGCTTCTACAATGAGCAGTTCTTC
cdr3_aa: CASSQTGGSFYNEQFF

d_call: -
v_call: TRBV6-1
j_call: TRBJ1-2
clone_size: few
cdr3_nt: TGTGCCAGCAGTGAATTTTCCCAGTCCTGGGCCAGGGTTGGCTACACCTTC
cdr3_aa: CASSEFSQSWARVGYTF

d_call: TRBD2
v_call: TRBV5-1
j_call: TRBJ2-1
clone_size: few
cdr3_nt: TGCGCCAGCAGCCCATCCCCTAGCGGGAGATACAATGAGCAGTTCTTC
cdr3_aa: CASSPSPSGRYNEQFF

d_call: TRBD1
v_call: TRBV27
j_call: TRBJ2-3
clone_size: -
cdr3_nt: TGTGCCAGCAGTTTAAGGGAGACAGGGACAGATACGCAGTATTTT
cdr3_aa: CASSLRETGTDTQYF

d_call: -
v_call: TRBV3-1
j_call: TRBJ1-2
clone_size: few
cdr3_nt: TGTGCCAGCAGCCAAGGACTGCAGGGAAATGGCTACACCTTC
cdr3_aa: CASSQGLQGNGYTF

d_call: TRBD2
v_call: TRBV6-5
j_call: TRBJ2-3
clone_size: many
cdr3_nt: TGTGCCAGCAGTTCTGGAGCGGGGGGCACAGATACGCAGTATTTT
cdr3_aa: CASSSGAGGTDTQYF

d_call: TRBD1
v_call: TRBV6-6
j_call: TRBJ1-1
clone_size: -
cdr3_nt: TGTGCCAGCGGCAGTCCGGACAGGCCATCGACCGGGACTGAAGCTTTCTTT
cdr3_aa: CASGSPDRPSTGTEAFF

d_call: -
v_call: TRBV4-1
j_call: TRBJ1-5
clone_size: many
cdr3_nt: TGCGCCAGCAGCCAGCGGACGGAGGATCAGCCCCAGCATTTT
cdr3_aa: CASSQRTEDQPQHF

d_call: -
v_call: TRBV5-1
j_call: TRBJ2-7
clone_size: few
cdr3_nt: TGCGCCAGCAACGAGCCGGGGTCGCGCGAGCAGTACTTC
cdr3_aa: CASNEPGSREQYF

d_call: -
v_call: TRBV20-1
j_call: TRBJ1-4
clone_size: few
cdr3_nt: TGCAGTGCTCCACCAACAGGGTCAACTAATGAAAAACTGTTTTTT
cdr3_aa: CSAPPTGSTNEKLFF

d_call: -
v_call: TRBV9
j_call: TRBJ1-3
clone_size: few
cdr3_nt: TGTGCCAGCAGCGAACGACACCTCTCTGGAAACACCATATATTTT
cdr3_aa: CASSERHLSGNTIYF

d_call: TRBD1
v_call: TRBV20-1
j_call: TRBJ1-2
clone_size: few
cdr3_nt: TGCAGTGCTAGAGTGCGGCAGGGGGATGGCTACACCTTC
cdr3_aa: CSARVRQGDGYTF

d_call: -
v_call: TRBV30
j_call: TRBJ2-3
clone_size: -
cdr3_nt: TGTGCCTGGAGAGCTAGTTCAGATACGCAGTATTTT
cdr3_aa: CAWRASSDTQYF

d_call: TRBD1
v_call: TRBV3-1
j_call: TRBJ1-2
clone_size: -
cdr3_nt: TGTGCCAGCAGCCAGATCTCGGCTAAGACAGGGACCTATGGCTACACCTTC
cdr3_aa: CASSQISAKTGTYGYTF

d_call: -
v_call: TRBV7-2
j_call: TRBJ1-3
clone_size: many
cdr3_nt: TGTGCCAGCAGCTTAGATAAAGGCTCTGGAAACACCATATATTTT
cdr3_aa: CASSLDKGSGNTIYF

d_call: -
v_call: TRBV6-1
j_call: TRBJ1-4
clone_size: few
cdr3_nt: TGTGCCAGCAGTGAAGGGTTGGGTAGAGAAAAACTGTTTTTT
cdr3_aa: CASSEGLGREKLFF

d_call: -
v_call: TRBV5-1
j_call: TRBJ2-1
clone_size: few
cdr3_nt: TGCGCCAGCAGCTTGGGAGGGGGGTCGAACAATGAGCAGTTCTTC
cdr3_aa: CASSLGGGSNNEQFF